This is a list of T cell receptor beta chains from one sample in a study of blood T cell repertoires in COVID-19. TCRdb's table, derived via immunoSEQ multiplex PCR, lists solely in-frame clones and lacks some. The sample contains about 50,000 clones, around 90% of which appear only once. Sequenced material: peripheral blood. The receptor source for this set is a man aged 50-59 years with active COVID-19. Each CDR3 is given with its conserved first and last residue. D genes are given only for firm matches. Clone size is stated in some rows and not others, as once, few, many or a class when expanded.

D gene: TRBD2; clone size: .; V gene: TRBV9; J gene: TRBJ2-1; CDR3 protein: CASSPSRGLAGSNEQFF; CDR3 DNA: TGTGCCAGCAGCCCCTCAAGGGGGTTAGCGGGGTCCAATGAGCAGTTCTTC
D gene: .; clone size: .; V gene: TRBV6-2/TRBV6-3; J gene: TRBJ1-2; CDR3 protein: CASSFDRIANYGYTF; CDR3 DNA: TGTGCCAGCAGCTTTGACAGGATAGCTAACTATGGCTACACCTTC
D gene: .; clone size: .; V gene: TRBV25-1; J gene: TRBJ2-1; CDR3 protein: CASSPTGIGPTEQFF; CDR3 DNA: TGTGCCAGCAGCCCAACAGGGATCGGCCCAACGGAGCAGTTCTTC
D gene: .; clone size: .; V gene: TRBV5-5; J gene: TRBJ2-3; CDR3 protein: CASSPQVATQYF; CDR3 DNA: TGTGCCAGCAGCCCCCAGGTTGCTACGCAGTATTTT
D gene: .; clone size: .; V gene: TRBV25-1; J gene: TRBJ2-5; CDR3 protein: CASSTLDGETQYF; CDR3 DNA: TGTGCCAGCAGTACCCTTGACGGGGAGACCCAGTACTTC
D gene: TRBD1; clone size: .; V gene: TRBV6-1; J gene: TRBJ1-2; CDR3 protein: CASSEAHRGRLTYGYTF; CDR3 DNA: TGTGCCAGCAGTGAAGCGCACAGGGGGCGATTAACCTATGGCTACACCTTC
D gene: .; clone size: once; V gene: TRBV12-3/TRBV12-4; J gene: TRBJ2-7; CDR3 protein: CASSLSLPEQYF; CDR3 DNA: TGTGCCAGCAGTTTATCTCTTCCCGAGCAGTACTTC
D gene: TRBD2; clone size: .; V gene: TRBV5-4; J gene: TRBJ2-1; CDR3 protein: CASSSTSGSGHEQFF; CDR3 DNA: TGTGCCAGCAGCTCGACTAGCGGGAGCGGGCATGAGCAGTTCTTC
D gene: TRBD1; clone size: .; V gene: TRBV6-6; J gene: TRBJ1-6; CDR3 protein: CASSYITGDSPLHF; CDR3 DNA: TGTGCCAGCAGTTACATAACAGGGGATTCACCCCTCCACTTT
D gene: TRBD2; clone size: .; V gene: TRBV11-2; J gene: TRBJ2-1; CDR3 protein: CASSFKRGGVNEQFF; CDR3 DNA: TGTGCCAGCAGCTTTAAGCGGGGGGGCGTCAATGAGCAGTTCTTC
D gene: TRBD1; clone size: .; V gene: TRBV5-4; J gene: TRBJ2-5; CDR3 protein: CASSSGKNRGLRETQYF; CDR3 DNA: TGTGCCAGCAGCTCGGGTAAAAATAGGGGGCTTCGCGAGACCCAGTACTTC
D gene: .; clone size: .; V gene: TRBV6-2/TRBV6-3; J gene: TRBJ1-6; CDR3 protein: CASSISGDYNSPLHF; CDR3 DNA: TGTGCCAGCAGTATATCCGGGGACTATAATTCACCCCTCCACTTT
D gene: TRBD2; clone size: .; V gene: TRBV7-2; J gene: TRBJ2-7; CDR3 protein: CASSPRAGVYEQYF; CDR3 DNA: TGTGCCAGCAGCCCAAGGGCGGGGGTCTACGAGCAGTACTTC
D gene: .; clone size: .; V gene: TRBV5-4; J gene: TRBJ2-4; CDR3 protein: CASSSLRVTTPGAKNIQYF; CDR3 DNA: TGTGCCAGCAGCTCTCTCCGGGTGACTACTCCAGGGGCAAAAAACATTCAGTACTTC
D gene: .; clone size: .; V gene: TRBV4-3; J gene: TRBJ1-5; CDR3 protein: CASSQATGNQPQHF; CDR3 DNA: TGCGCCAGCAGCCAAGCGACGGGGAATCAGCCCCAGCATTTT
D gene: TRBD1; clone size: .; V gene: TRBV7-9; J gene: TRBJ2-3; CDR3 protein: CASSSQTGLSTDTQYF; CDR3 DNA: TGTGCCAGCAGCTCCCAGACAGGGCTTAGCACAGATACGCAGTATTTT
D gene: .; clone size: .; V gene: TRBV2; J gene: TRBJ1-2; CDR3 protein: CASSEIGPNYGYTF; CDR3 DNA: TGTGCCAGCAGTGAAATTGGGCCTAACTATGGCTACACCTTC
D gene: .; clone size: .; V gene: TRBV5-1; J gene: TRBJ2-3; CDR3 protein: CASRTGGGADTQYF; CDR3 DNA: TGCGCCAGCAGAACGGGGGGCGGCGCAGATACGCAGTATTTT
D gene: .; clone size: .; V gene: TRBV7-2; J gene: TRBJ2-3; CDR3 protein: CASRPPGTDTQYF; CDR3 DNA: TGTGCCAGCAGACCTCCAGGGACAGATACGCAGTATTTT
D gene: .; clone size: .; V gene: TRBV28; J gene: TRBJ1-4; CDR3 protein: CASSFRTNEKLFF; CDR3 DNA: TGTGCCAGCAGTTTCAGGACTAATGAAAAACTGTTTTTT
D gene: .; clone size: .; V gene: TRBV3-1/TRBV3-2; J gene: TRBJ2-7; CDR3 protein: CASSPISGQGGSYEQYF; CDR3 DNA: TGTGCCAGCAGCCCCATCAGCGGGCAGGGGGGTTCCTACGAGCAGTACTTC
D gene: .; clone size: .; V gene: TRBV6-2/TRBV6-3; J gene: TRBJ1-5; CDR3 protein: CASSARGGTNQPQHF; CDR3 DNA: TGTGCCAGCAGTGCCCGGGGAGGGACCAATCAGCCCCAGCATTTT
D gene: .; clone size: .; V gene: TRBV6-2/TRBV6-3; J gene: TRBJ2-3; CDR3 protein: CASSSYIDTQYF; CDR3 DNA: TGTGCCAGCAGCTCTTATATAGATACGCAGTATTTT
D gene: .; clone size: .; V gene: TRBV7-8; J gene: TRBJ2-1; CDR3 protein: CASSFVILSGGAQNEQFF; CDR3 DNA: TGTGCCAGCAGCTTTGTCATTCTGTCTGGGGGCGCGCAAAATGAGCAGTTCTTC
D gene: .; clone size: .; V gene: TRBV5-5; J gene: TRBJ2-1; CDR3 protein: CASSPSATNYNEQFF; CDR3 DNA: TGTGCCAGCAGCCCCTCGGCGACAAACTACAATGAGCAGTTCTTC
D gene: TRBD1; clone size: .; V gene: TRBV16; J gene: TRBJ2-7; CDR3 protein: CASSPYGQGGYEQYF; CDR3 DNA: TGTGCCAGCAGCCCTTACGGACAGGGGGGTTACGAGCAGTACTTC
D gene: TRBD1; clone size: .; V gene: TRBV4-1; J gene: TRBJ2-7; CDR3 protein: CASSQQGPEQGAWEQYF; CDR3 DNA: TGCGCCAGCAGCCAGCAAGGGCCTGAACAGGGGGCTTGGGAGCAGTACTTC
D gene: .; clone size: .; V gene: TRBV6-5; J gene: TRBJ1-1; CDR3 protein: CASSQQRRTEAFF; CDR3 DNA: TGTGCCAGCAGTCAACAGAGGAGGACTGAAGCTTTCTTT
D gene: .; clone size: .; V gene: TRBV6-1; J gene: TRBJ2-5; CDR3 protein: CASSETPTEKETQYF; CDR3 DNA: TGTGCCAGCAGTGAAACCCCGACAGAGAAAGAGACCCAGTACTTC
D gene: .; clone size: .; V gene: TRBV4-1; J gene: TRBJ1-1; CDR3 protein: CASSRRNTGAEAFF; CDR3 DNA: TGCGCCAGCAGCCGCCGAAACACCGGAGCTGAAGCTTTCTTT
D gene: .; clone size: .; V gene: TRBV30; J gene: TRBJ1-2; CDR3 protein: CAWSRGYGYTF; CDR3 DNA: TGTGCCTGGAGTCGGGGCTATGGCTACACCTTC
D gene: .; clone size: .; V gene: TRBV11-2; J gene: TRBJ2-1; CDR3 protein: CASTLDTHNEQFF; CDR3 DNA: TGTGCCAGCACCCTGGACACCCACAATGAGCAGTTCTTC
D gene: .; clone size: .; V gene: TRBV19; J gene: TRBJ2-1; CDR3 protein: CAGILRSRGLTYNEQFF; CDR3 DNA: TGTGCCGGCATACTCAGAAGCAGGGGCCTCACCTACAATGAGCAGTTCTTC